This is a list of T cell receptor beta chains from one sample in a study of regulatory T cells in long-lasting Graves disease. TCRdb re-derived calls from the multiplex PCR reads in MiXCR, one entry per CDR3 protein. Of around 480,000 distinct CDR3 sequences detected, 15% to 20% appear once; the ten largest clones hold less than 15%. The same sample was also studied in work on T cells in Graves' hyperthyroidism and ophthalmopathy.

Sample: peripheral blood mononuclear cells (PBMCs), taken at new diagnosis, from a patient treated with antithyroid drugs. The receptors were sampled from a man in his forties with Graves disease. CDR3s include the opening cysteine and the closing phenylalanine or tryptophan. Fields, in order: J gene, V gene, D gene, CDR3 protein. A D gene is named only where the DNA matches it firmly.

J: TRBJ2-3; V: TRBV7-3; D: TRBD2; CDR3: CASSLRTSGSWGTDTQYF
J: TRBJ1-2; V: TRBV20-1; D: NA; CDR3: CSAGGRGYTF
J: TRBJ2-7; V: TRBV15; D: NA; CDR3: CATSRERQSYEQYF
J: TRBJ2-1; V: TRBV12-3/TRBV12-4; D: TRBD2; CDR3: CASIEPTSGRAYYNEQFF
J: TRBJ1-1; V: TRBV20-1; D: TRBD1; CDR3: CSARIPPGQGVNEAFF
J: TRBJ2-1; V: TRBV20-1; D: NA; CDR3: CSASDGASSYNEQFF
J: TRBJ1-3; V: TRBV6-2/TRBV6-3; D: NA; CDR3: CASSYEQSGNTIYF
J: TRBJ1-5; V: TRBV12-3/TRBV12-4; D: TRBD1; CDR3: CASSHGQGVYSNQPQHF
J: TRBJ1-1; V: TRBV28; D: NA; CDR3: CASNQPQGIITEAFF
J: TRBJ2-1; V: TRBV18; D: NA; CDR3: CASSQRGESEQFF
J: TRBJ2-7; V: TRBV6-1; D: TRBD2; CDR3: CASSLRSGGYEQYF
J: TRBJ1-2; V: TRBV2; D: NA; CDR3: CASSVQGLPYYGYTF
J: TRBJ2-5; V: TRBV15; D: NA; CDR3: CATSRDRQETQYF
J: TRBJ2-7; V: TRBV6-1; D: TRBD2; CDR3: CASRPTPSGRALDEQYF
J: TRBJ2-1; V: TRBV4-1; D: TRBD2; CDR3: CASSQDMGSGRDFEQFF
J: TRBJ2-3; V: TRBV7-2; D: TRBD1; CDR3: CASSQGQGGADTQYF
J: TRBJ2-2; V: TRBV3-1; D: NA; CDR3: CASSHDKLLAARELFF
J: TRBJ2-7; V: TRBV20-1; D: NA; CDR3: CSAWTVYEQYF
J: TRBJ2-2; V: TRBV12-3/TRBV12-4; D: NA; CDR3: CASSFVAGELFF
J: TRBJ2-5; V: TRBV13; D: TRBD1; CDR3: CASSSGQTRQETQYF
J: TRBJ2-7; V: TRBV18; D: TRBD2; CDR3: CASSLGTTTYEQYF
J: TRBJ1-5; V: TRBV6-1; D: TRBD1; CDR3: CASSRDRVSNQPQHF
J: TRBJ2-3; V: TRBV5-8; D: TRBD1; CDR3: CASSWGQGADTQYF
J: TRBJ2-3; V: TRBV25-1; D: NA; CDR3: CATMGDGIDTQYF
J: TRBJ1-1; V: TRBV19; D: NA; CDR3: CASSPGGRGLSNTEAFF
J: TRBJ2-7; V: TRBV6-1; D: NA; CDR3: CASSQQSNYEQYF
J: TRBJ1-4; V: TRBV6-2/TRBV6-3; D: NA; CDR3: CASSEAGTEKLFF
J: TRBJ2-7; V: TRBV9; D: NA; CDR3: CASSPYGGLGYEQYF
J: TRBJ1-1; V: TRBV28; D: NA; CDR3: CASSFDRPSVWAFF
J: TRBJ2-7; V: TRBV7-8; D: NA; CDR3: CASSLDGGKGYEQYF
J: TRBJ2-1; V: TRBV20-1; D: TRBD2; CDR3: CSATRTSGRAGNEQFF
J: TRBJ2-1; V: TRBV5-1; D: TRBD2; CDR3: CASSSLAGGNEQFF
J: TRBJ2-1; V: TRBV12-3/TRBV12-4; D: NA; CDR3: CASKPLASSYNEQFF
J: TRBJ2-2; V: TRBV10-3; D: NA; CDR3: CAISDREAGELFF
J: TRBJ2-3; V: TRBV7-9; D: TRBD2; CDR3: CASSRGLAGGRRDTQYF
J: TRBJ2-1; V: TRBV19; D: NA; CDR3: CASRLGGVFGDEQFF
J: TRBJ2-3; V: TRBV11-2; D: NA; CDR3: CASSFMGLLRTDTQYF
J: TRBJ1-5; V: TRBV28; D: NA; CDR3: CAGQTINQPQHF
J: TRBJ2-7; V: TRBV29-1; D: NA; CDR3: CSVVEGTSSYEQYF
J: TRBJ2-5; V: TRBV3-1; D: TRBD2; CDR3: CASARLAGGRETQYF
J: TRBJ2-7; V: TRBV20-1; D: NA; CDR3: CSASSAPGVEQYF
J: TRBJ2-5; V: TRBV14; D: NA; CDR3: CASSQDFTALQETQYF